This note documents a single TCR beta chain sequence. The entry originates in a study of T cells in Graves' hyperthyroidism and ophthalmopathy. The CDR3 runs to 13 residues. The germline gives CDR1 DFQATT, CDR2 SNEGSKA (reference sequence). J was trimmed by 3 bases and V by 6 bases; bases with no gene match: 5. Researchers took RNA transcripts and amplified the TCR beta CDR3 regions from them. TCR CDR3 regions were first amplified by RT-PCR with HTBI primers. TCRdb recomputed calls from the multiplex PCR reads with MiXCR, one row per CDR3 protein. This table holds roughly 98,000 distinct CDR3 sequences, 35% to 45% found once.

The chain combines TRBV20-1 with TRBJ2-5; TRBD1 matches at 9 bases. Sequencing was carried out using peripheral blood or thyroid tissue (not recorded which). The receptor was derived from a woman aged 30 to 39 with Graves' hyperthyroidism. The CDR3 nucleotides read TGCAGTGCCCTGGGGGACAGGGAAGAGACCCAGTACTTC. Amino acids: CSALGDREETQYF.